This TCR beta chain emerged from a study of blood T cell repertoires in COVID-19. The wider study: The United States, Italy and Spain provided the acute and convalescent COVID-19 samples. Sample material is recorded as cDNA or gDNA derived from T cells, B-cell-depleted T cells, or PBMCs.

As originally analysed: Quantification of nucleated cells was approximated via reference gene primer amplification. Data came from immunoSEQ multiplex PCR; TCRdb stores just in-frame clones and leaves some out. V, J and clone size were drawn from that table, and D and trimming were deduced from the DNA. The table includes 110,000 or so clones, roughly nine tenths detected once. Germline V gives CDR1 SQVTM, CDR2 ANQGSEA. This CDR3 contains 12 residues. The V and J ends lost 6 bases and 8 bases, in that order; junction bases with no gene match: 9. Sequences were obtained from peripheral blood. The chain recombines TRBV29-1 with TRBJ1-2; 7 bases agree with TRBD1. The source of this sequence is a man aged 70 or older who had recovered from COVID-19. The CDR3 DNA sequence: TGCAGCGTGCAGGGGGAGGTATGGGGCTACACCTTC. Its protein product is CSVQGEVWGYTF.